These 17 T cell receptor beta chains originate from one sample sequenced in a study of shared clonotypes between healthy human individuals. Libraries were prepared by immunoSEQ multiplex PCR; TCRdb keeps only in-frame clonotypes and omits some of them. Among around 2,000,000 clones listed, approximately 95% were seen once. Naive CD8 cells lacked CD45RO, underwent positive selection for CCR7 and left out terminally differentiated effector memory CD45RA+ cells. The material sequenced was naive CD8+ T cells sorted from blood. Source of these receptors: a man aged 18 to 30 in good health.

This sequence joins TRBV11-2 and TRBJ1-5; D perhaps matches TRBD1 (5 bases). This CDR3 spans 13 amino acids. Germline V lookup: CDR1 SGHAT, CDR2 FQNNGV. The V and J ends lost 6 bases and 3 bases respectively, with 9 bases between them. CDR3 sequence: CASSRQYNQPQHF. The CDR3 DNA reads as TGTGCCAGCAGTCGACAGTACAATCAGCCCCAGCATTTT.

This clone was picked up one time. Here the CDR3 reads CASSESEGGDTQYF. In nucleotides, the CDR3 is TGTGCCAGCAGTGAATCTGAAGGAGGCGATACGCAGTATTTT. This chain joins TRBV25-1 and TRBJ2-3, with a tentative D call TRBD2 (5 bases). V dropped 1 base and J dropped 6 bases, with 11 bases sitting between them. This CDR3 spans 14 amino acids. Germline V lookup: CDR1 MGHDK, CDR2 SYGVNS.

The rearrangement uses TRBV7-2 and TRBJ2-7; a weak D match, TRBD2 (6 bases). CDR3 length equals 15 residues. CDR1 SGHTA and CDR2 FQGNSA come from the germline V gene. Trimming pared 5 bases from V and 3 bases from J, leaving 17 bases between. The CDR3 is CASSPPAGPLYEQYF. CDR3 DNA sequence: TGTGCCAGCAGCCCCCCGGCGGGACCACTCTACGAGCAGTACTTC. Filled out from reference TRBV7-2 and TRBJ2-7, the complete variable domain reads GAGVSQSPSNKVTEKGKDVELRCDPISGHTALYWYRQSLGQGLEFLIYFQGNSAPDKSGLPSDRFSAERTGGSVSTLTIQRTQQEDSAVYLCASSPPAGPLYEQYFGPGTRLTVT.

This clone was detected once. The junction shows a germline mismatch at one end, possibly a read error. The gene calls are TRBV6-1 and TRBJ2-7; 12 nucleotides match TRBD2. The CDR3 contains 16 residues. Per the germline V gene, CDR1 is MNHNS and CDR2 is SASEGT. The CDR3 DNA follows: TGTGCCAGCAGCGAAGGATGGACTAGCGGGAACTACGAGCAGTACTTC. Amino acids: CASSEGWTSGNYEQYF.

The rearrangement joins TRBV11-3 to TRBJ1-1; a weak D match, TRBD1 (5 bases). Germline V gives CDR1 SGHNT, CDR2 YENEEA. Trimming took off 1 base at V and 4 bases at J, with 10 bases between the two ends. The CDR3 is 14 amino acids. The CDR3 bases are TGTGCCAGCAGCTTAGCAGGGTCGGGCACTGAAGCTTTCTTT. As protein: CASSLAGSGTEAFF.

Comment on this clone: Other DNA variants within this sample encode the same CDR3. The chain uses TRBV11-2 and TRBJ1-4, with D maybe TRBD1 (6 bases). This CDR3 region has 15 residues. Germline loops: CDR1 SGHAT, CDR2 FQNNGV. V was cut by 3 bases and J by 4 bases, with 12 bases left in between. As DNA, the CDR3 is TGTGCCAGCAGCTTGGGGGCAGGCCTTAATGAAAAACTGTTTTTT. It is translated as CASSLGAGLNEKLFF.

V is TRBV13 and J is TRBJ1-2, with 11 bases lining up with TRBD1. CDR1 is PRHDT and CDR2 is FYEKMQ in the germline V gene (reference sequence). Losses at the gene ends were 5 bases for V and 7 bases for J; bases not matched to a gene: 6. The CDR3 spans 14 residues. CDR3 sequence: CASSPGQGALGYTF. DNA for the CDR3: TGTGCCAGCAGCCCAGGACAGGGGGCGCTTGGCTACACCTTC. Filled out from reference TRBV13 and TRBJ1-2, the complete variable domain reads AAGVIQSPRHLIKEKRETATLKCYPIPRHDTVYWYQQGPGQDPQFLISFYEKMQSDKGSIPDRFSAQQFSDYHSELNMSSLELGDSALYFCASSPGQGALGYTFGSGTRLTVV.

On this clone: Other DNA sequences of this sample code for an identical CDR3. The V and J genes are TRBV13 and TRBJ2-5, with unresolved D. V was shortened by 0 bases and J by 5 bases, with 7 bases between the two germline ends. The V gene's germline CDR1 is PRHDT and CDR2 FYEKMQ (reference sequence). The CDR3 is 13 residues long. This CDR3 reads CASSLGPGETQYF. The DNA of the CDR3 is TGTGCCAGCAGCTTAGGGCCCGGTGAGACCCAGTACTTC. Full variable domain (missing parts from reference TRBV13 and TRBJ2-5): AAGVIQSPRHLIKEKRETATLKCYPIPRHDTVYWYQQGPGQDPQFLISFYEKMQSDKGSIPDRFSAQQFSDYHSELNMSSLELGDSALYFCASSLGPGETQYFGPGTRLLVL.

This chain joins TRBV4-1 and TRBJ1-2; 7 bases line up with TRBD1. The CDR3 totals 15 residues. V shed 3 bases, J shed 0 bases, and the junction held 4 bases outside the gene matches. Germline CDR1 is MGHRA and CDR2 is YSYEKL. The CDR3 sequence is CASSHNRGSNYGYTF. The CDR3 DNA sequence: TGCGCCAGCAGCCACAACAGGGGATCTAACTATGGCTACACCTTC.

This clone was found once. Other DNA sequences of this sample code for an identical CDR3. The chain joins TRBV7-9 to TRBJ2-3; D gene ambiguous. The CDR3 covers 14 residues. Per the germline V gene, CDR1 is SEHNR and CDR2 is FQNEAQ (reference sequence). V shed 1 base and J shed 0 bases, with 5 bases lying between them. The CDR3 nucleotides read TGTGCCAGCAGCTTAGAATCAAGCACAGATACGCAGTATTTT. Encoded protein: CASSLESSTDTQYF.

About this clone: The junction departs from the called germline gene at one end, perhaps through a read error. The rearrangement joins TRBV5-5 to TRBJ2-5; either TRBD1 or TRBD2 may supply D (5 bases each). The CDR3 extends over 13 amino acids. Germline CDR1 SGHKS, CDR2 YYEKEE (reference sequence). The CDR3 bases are TGTGCCAGCAGGTTGGGGGTGGGAGAGACCCAGTACTTC. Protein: CASRLGVGETQYF.

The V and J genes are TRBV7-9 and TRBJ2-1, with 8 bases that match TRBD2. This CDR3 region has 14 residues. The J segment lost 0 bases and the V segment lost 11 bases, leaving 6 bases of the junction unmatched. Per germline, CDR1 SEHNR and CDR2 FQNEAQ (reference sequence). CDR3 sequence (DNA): TGTGCCGGCGTTAGCGGGAACTCCTACAATGAGCAGTTCTTC. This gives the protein CAGVSGNSYNEQFF. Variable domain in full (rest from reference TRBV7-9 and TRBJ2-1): DTGVSQNPRHKITKRGQNVTFRCDPISEHNRLYWYRQTLGQGPEFLTYFQNEAQLEKSRLLSDRFSAERPKGSFSTLEIQRTEQGDSAMYLCAGVSGNSYNEQFFGPGTRLTVL.

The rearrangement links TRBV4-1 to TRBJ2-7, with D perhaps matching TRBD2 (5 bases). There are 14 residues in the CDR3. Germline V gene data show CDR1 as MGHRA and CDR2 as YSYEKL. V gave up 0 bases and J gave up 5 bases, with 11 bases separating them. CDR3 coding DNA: TGCGCCAGCAGCCAAGACCTAGCCATGGACGAGCAGTACTTC. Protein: CASSQDLAMDEQYF.

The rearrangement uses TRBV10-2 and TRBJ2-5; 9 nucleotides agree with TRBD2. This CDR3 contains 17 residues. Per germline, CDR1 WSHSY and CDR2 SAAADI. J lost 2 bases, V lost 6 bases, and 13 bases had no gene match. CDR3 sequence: CASSVQRVAGVQETQYF. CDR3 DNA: TGCGCCAGCAGCGTTCAGCGTGTAGCGGGAGTTCAAGAGACCCAGTACTTC.

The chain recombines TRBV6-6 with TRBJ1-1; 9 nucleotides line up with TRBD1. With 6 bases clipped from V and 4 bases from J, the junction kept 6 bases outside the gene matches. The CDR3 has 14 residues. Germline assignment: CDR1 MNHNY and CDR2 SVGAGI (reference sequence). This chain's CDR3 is CASSWTGASTEAFF. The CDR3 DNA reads TGTGCCAGCAGCTGGACAGGGGCGTCCACTGAAGCTTTCTTT.

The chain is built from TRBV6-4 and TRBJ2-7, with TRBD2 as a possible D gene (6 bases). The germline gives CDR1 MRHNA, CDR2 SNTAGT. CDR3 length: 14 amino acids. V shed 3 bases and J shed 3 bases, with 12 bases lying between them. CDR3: CASSETGGGYEQYF. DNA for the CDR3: TGTGCCAGCAGTGAAACCGGGGGAGGCTACGAGCAGTACTTC.

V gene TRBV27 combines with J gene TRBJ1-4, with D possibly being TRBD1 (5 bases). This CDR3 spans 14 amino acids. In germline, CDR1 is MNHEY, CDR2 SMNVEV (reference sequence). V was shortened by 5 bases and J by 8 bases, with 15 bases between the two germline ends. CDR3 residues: CASSIGGVNEKLFF. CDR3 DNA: TGTGCCAGCAGTATCGGAGGGGTTAACGAAAAACTGTTTTTT.